This T cell receptor (beta chain) stems from a study of PD-1 blockade in classical Hodgkin lymphoma. On this clone: Its antigen is still unknown.

Study outcomes and limitations: With CD4+ cells, TCR diversity rose significantly by C4D1, but not with CD8+ cells. Baseline diversity resembling that of newly diagnosed patients was seen in complete responders.

The ends were cut back, 4 bases at V and 3 bases at J, with 15 bases in the middle. The CDR3 is 14 residues long. Germline V gene sequence: CDR1 SQVTM, CDR2 ANQGSEA. Each of the patients experienced relapse following autologous stem cell transplantation, and their brentuximab vedotin exposure differed. Only in-frame clones appear in the TCRdb table, and some are missing; sequencing was by immunoSEQ multiplex PCR. This sample has about 98,000 clones, with more than 80% found just once. J is TRBJ1-1 and V is TRBV29-1; tentatively, D is TRBD1 (5 bases). The sequence came from a human donor with classical Hodgkin lymphoma. Material: peripheral blood mononuclear cells (PBMCs), obtained before the second cycle of nivolumab. CDR3 sequence: CSVVRGLGDTEAFF. The CDR3 DNA is TGCAGCGTTGTAAGGGGATTAGGGGACACTGAAGCTTTCTTT.